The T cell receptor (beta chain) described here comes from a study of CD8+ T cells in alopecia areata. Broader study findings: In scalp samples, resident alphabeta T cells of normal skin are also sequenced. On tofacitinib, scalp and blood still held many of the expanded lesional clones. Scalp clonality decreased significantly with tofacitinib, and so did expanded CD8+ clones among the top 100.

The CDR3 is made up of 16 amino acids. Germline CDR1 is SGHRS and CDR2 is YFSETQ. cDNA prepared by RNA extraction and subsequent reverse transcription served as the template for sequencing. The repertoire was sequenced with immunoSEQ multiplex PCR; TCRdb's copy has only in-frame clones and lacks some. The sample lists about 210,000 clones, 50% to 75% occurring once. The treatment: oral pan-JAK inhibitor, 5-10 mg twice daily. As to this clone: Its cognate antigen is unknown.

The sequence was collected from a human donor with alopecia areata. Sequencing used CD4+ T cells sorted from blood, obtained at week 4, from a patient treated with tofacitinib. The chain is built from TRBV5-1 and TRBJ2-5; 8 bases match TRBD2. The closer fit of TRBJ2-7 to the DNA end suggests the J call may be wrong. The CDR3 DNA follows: TGCGCCAGCAGCTTGGGTCGGGCTAGCGGGCTCTACGAGCAGTACTTC. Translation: CASSLGRASGLYEQYF.